Sequencing of this T cell receptor beta chain was carried out in a study of T cells in Graves' hyperthyroidism and ophthalmopathy. As for the study in general: Initial diagnosis, before any treatment, was when peripheral blood was collected. Points from the study as a whole: Blood also held most thyroid clonotypes expanded beyond 0.001.

CDR1 and CDR2 (germline): SGHTA, FQGNSA. The CDR3 is 16 amino acids. J gave up 5 bases and V 1 base, and 9 bases lay outside the gene matches. This clonotype has a count of ten or more. Its antigen is not known. In making diagnoses, clinical symptoms, serum thyroxine and TRAb, thyroid ultrasound and orbital computed tomography were all used. RNA transcripts yielded amplified TCR beta CDR3 regions. Carried out on the TCR CDR3, a first-round RT-PCR used the HTBI primer set. TCRdb reprocessed the multiplex PCR reads with MiXCR, giving one entry per CDR3 protein. This sample has about 640,000 distinct CDR3 sequences, with 20% found just once.

This receptor was identified in a man younger than 40 with Graves' ophthalmopathy. The chain links TRBV7-2 to TRBJ1-1, with 8 nucleotides matching TRBD1. Sequencing used blood. CDR3: CASSLVAYRGRTEAFF. The CDR3 DNA sequence: TGTGCCAGCAGCTTAGTGGCCTACAGGGGGAGGACTGAAGCTTTCTTT.